This T cell receptor (beta chain) stems from a study of T cell responses to AZD1222 COVID-19 vaccine. This clone was seen a handful of times. Clones were sequenced by immunoSEQ multiplex PCR, and TCRdb holds only the in-frame ones, with some missing. This repertoire shows tens of thousands of clones, about 88% found once; its top ten account for around 16%. Germline V gives CDR1 MGHRA, CDR2 YSYEKL. Trimming took 0 bases from V and 4 from J; bases not matched to a gene: 11. CDR3 length: 18 amino acids. V usage is TRBV4-1 and J usage is TRBJ2-5; 10 bases agree with TRBD2. The input for sequencing was peripheral blood, taken on day 0 of AZD1222 vaccination. The receptor's source is an adult in good health. CDR3 nucleotides: TGCGCCAGCAGCCAAGATCCCTCTAGCGGGAGAGGAGCAGAGACCCAGTACTTC. It yields the protein CASSQDPSSGRGAETQYF.